The 10 T cell receptor beta chains below were found in one sample sequenced in a study of Tregs in tolerant kidney transplant recipients. Profiling relied on immunoSEQ multiplex PCR, and the TCRdb table lists in-frame clones only, not all of them. The data contain about 110,000 clones, about 90% of them seen just once; the ten biggest clones take up approximately 0.3%. Sequenced material: CD4+ T cells from blood, taken before the transplant. The receptors were sampled from a human donor who received a combined kidney and bone marrow transplant.

V usage is TRBV27 and J usage is TRBJ2-4, with 10 nucleotides matching TRBD1. The CDR3 has 14 amino acids. Germline values: CDR1 MNHEY, CDR2 SMNVEV (reference sequence). Trimming cost V 6 bases and J 4 bases; bases outside gene matches: 3. The CDR3 sequence: CASRRDRGKNIQYF. In nucleotides, the CDR3 is TGTGCCAGCAGACGGGACAGGGGAAAAAACATTCAGTACTTC.

This sequence joins TRBV27 and TRBJ2-7, with 12 bases aligning to TRBD2. V was clipped by 8 bases and J by 0 bases; unmatched bases: 11. Germline V gene lookup returns CDR1 MNHEY and CDR2 SMNVEV (reference sequence). The CDR3 has 17 residues. As DNA, the CDR3 is TGTGCCAGCGGTCGTGGACTAGCGGGATACGCCTCCTACGAGCAGTACTTC. This sequence encodes CASGRGLAGYASYEQYF.

V and J are TRBV5-1 and TRBJ2-7; TRBD1 agrees at 8 bases. V shed 1 base and J 3 bases; nucleotides not matched to a gene: 3. CDR1 and CDR2 (germline): SGHRS, YFSETQ. The length of the CDR3 is 14 residues. The CDR3 region is CASSLTGGGYEQYF. The CDR3 coding sequence is TGCGCCAGCAGCTTGACAGGGGGTGGCTACGAGCAGTACTTC.

The V gene is TRBV6-5, the J gene TRBJ1-2, with D tentatively TRBD1 (6 bases). Germline V gene lookup returns CDR1 MNHEY and CDR2 SVGAGI. The CDR3 loop spans 12 amino acids. The V end lost 6 bases, the J end lost 3 bases, and 8 bases lay between the germline ends. The CDR3 coding sequence is TGTGCCAGCAGCACAGGGTACTATGGCTACACCTTC. It yields the protein CASSTGYYGYTF.

This chain connects TRBV11-2 to TRBJ2-7, with TRBD2 identical over 9 bases. Germline V gene lookup returns CDR1 SGHAT and CDR2 FQNNGV. This CDR3 contains 15 residues. The ends lost 1 base at V and 2 bases at J; junction bases unmatched: 3. Written as DNA, the CDR3 is TGTGCCAGCAGCTTAGCCCTAGCGGGGCCCTACGAGCAGTACTTC. Its protein product is CASSLALAGPYEQYF.

This chain joins TRBV2 and TRBJ2-2, with 8 bases lining up with TRBD2. The length of the CDR3 is 13 residues. Per germline, CDR1 SNHLY and CDR2 FYNNEI. J gave up 6 bases and V 8 bases, and 5 bases lay outside the gene matches. DNA of the CDR3: TGTGCCAGCGGGGGTAGCGGGGCCGGGGAGCTGTTTTTT. It codes for CASGGSGAGELFF.

V usage is TRBV28 and J usage is TRBJ2-3; TRBD2 might be the D (5 bases). The CDR3 is 15 amino acids. V dropped 7 bases and J dropped 0 bases, with 14 bases sitting between them. Germline-derived CDR1 and CDR2 are MDHEN and SYDVKM. CDR3 coding DNA: TGTGCCAGCAATCAACCTAGAGGGAGCACAGATACGCAGTATTTT. It is translated as CASNQPRGSTDTQYF.

This clone was observed once. The V and J genes are TRBV7-2 and TRBJ2-1; TRBD2 matches at 10 bases. The CDR3 length is 13 residues. Germline CDR1 is SGHTA and CDR2 is FQGNSA. V shed 6 bases and J 9 bases; nucleotides not matched to a gene: 5. The chain's CDR3 is CASRPGTSVEQFF. CDR3 sequence (DNA): TGTGCCAGCAGACCCGGGACTAGCGTTGAGCAGTTCTTC. The whole variable domain, remainder taken from reference TRBV7-2 and TRBJ2-1, is GAGVSQSPSNKVTEKGKDVELRCDPISGHTALYWYRQSLGQGLEFLIYFQGNSAPDKSGLPSDRFSAERTGGSVSTLTIQRTQQEDSAVYLCASRPGTSVEQFFGPGTRLTVL.

The chain employs TRBV12-5 and TRBJ1-1; D may be TRBD1 (6 bases). The CDR3 is 15 residues long. Germline V lookup: CDR1 LGHNT, CDR2 FRNRAP. Trimming removed 2 bases from V and 1 base from J, with 11 bases in between. The DNA of the CDR3 is TGTGCTAGTGGTTTGTGGGGGGGCCGGAACACTGAAGCTTTCTTT. Protein: CASGLWGGRNTEAFF.

The V gene is TRBV15, the J gene TRBJ1-5; D is undetermined. The CDR3 consists of 15 residues. Germline V gene sequence: CDR1 LNHNV, CDR2 YYDKDF (reference sequence). V was pared by 4 bases and J by 0 bases, with 10 bases between. CDR3 sequence: CATSKGRGSNQPQHF. CDR3 sequence (DNA): TGTGCCACCAGCAAAGGACGGGGTAGCAATCAGCCCCAGCATTTT.